This entry describes one T cell receptor (beta chain). This record belongs to a study of monozygotic twins with inflammatory bowel disease. Every TCR library drew on about 4,000 ng of total RNA. Making cDNA involved eight separate reactions per sample. Template switching added UMIs carrying a 6-nucleotide sample barcode. TCRdb reprocessed the 5' RACE reads; each CDR3 protein has one entry and no DNA is given. The sample has nearly 45,000 distinct CDR3 sequences. The CDR3 covers 16 residues. Germline assignment: CDR1 DFQATT and CDR2 SNEGSKA (reference sequence). Material for sequencing was blood. This chain links TRBV20-1 with TRBJ2-2; TCRdb reports TRBD2, a call that lacks DNA to check it against. The clonotype was recovered from a human donor with ulcerative colitis or Crohn's disease, or a healthy co-twin of an affected twin (not recorded which). The CDR3 protein is CSARVRTSPNTGELFF.